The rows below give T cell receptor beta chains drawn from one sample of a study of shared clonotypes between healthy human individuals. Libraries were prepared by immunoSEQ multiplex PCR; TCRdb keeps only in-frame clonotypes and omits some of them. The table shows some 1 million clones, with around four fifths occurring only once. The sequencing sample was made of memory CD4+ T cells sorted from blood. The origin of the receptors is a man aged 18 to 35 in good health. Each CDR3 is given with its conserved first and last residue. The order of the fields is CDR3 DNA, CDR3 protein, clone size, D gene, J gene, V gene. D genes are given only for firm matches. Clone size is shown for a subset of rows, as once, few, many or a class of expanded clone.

cdr3_nt: TGTGCCAGCAGCCCCATCGGGACAGGGATAGCGGGAGTGGATGGTGAGCAGTTCTTC
cdr3_aa: CASSPIGTGIAGVDGEQFF
clone_size: once
d_call: .
j_call: TRBJ2-1
v_call: TRBV7-2

cdr3_nt: TGTGCCACCAAGCCTCTAGCGGGGTCCTCCTACGAGCAGTACTTC
cdr3_aa: CATKPLAGSSYEQYF
clone_size: .
d_call: TRBD2
j_call: TRBJ2-7
v_call: TRBV19

cdr3_nt: TGTGCCAGCAGCGCCGGGTCCCGCGGTGAGCAGTTCTTC
cdr3_aa: CASSAGSRGEQFF
clone_size: many
d_call: .
j_call: TRBJ2-1
v_call: TRBV7-9

cdr3_nt: TGTGCCAGCAGCTGGCGACAGGGGGGAAGCAAAAACATTCAGTACTTC
cdr3_aa: CASSWRQGGSKNIQYF
clone_size: .
d_call: TRBD1
j_call: TRBJ2-4
v_call: TRBV5-6

cdr3_nt: TGTGCCAGCAGTTTATCAGGGGTTAGCACAGATACGCAGTATTTT
cdr3_aa: CASSLSGVSTDTQYF
clone_size: .
d_call: .
j_call: TRBJ2-3
v_call: TRBV27

cdr3_nt: TGTGCCAGCAGGCGAACGACTGACTCCTACGAGCAGTACTTC
cdr3_aa: CASRRTTDSYEQYF
clone_size: .
d_call: .
j_call: TRBJ2-7
v_call: TRBV6-6

cdr3_nt: TGTGCCAGCAGTCGACAGGGGTCCTACGAGCAGTACTTC
cdr3_aa: CASSRQGSYEQYF
clone_size: .
d_call: TRBD1
j_call: TRBJ2-7
v_call: TRBV27

cdr3_nt: TGTGCCAGCAGTAGGGGGGGGCCCTCCTACGAGCAGTACTTC
cdr3_aa: CASSRGGPSYEQYF
clone_size: .
d_call: .
j_call: TRBJ2-7
v_call: TRBV6-5

cdr3_nt: TGTGCCATCAGTGAACAGGCAAACACTGAAGCTTTCTTT
cdr3_aa: CAISEQANTEAFF
clone_size: few
d_call: .
j_call: TRBJ1-1
v_call: TRBV10-3

cdr3_nt: TGTGCCACCAGCAGAGGCACAGAATGGAATTCACCCCTCCACTTT
cdr3_aa: CATSRGTEWNSPLHF
clone_size: .
d_call: .
j_call: TRBJ1-6
v_call: TRBV15

cdr3_nt: TGTGCCTGGAGTCCTGACAGGGGGACTGAAGCTTTCTTT
cdr3_aa: CAWSPDRGTEAFF
clone_size: many
d_call: TRBD1
j_call: TRBJ1-1
v_call: TRBV30

cdr3_nt: TGTGCCAGCAGTTCCCCAACAGTTGTTTCTGAAGCTTTCTTT
cdr3_aa: CASSSPTVVSEAFF
clone_size: once
d_call: .
j_call: TRBJ1-1
v_call: TRBV27

cdr3_nt: TGTGCCAGTAGTATAGGTTCTGGACAGGGCGAGGAGACCCAGTACTTC
cdr3_aa: CASSIGSGQGEETQYF
clone_size: .
d_call: TRBD1
j_call: TRBJ2-5
v_call: TRBV19

cdr3_nt: TGCGCCAGCAGGGAAGGTGGCTCTGGGGCCAACGTCCTGACTTTC
cdr3_aa: CASREGGSGANVLTF
clone_size: .
d_call: .
j_call: TRBJ2-6
v_call: TRBV5-1

cdr3_nt: TGTGCCAGCAGCAAAGAAGTCGTGGCAGGGAGCTCTGGGGCCAACGTCCTGACTTTC
cdr3_aa: CASSKEVVAGSSGANVLTF
clone_size: .
d_call: .
j_call: TRBJ2-6
v_call: TRBV21-1

cdr3_nt: TGTGCCATCAGCTACACCTCTGGACAGGGGACAACCTTC
cdr3_aa: CAISYTSGQGTTF
clone_size: few
d_call: TRBD1
j_call: TRBJ1-2
v_call: TRBV10-3

cdr3_nt: TGTGCCAGTTCGAGGGGGGTTGGATCCTATAATTCACCCCTCCACTTT
cdr3_aa: CASSRGVGSYNSPLHF
clone_size: .
d_call: .
j_call: TRBJ1-6
v_call: TRBV19

cdr3_nt: TGTGCCAGCGCTCCTCTTCGGGCCTATGGCTACACCTTC
cdr3_aa: CASAPLRAYGYTF
clone_size: .
d_call: .
j_call: TRBJ1-2
v_call: TRBV28

cdr3_nt: TGTGCCAGCAGTGACAGGACAGGAGCCAAGAGAGAGGAGCTGTTTTTT
cdr3_aa: CASSDRTGAKREELFF
clone_size: .
d_call: TRBD1
j_call: TRBJ2-2
v_call: TRBV6-1

cdr3_nt: TGCGCCAGCAGCTTGGTTGCGGGAGGGAGCTCCTACAATGAGCAGTTCTTC
cdr3_aa: CASSLVAGGSSYNEQFF
clone_size: .
d_call: TRBD2
j_call: TRBJ2-1
v_call: TRBV5-1

cdr3_nt: TGTGCCAGCAGCTTGCTGTCGGGGAGCAATTCACCCCTCCACTTT
cdr3_aa: CASSLLSGSNSPLHF
clone_size: few
d_call: .
j_call: TRBJ1-6
v_call: TRBV5-6

cdr3_nt: TGTGCCTGGAAGGGGAGTAGCTCCTACAATGAGCAGTTCTTC
cdr3_aa: CAWKGSSSYNEQFF
clone_size: .
d_call: .
j_call: TRBJ2-1
v_call: TRBV30